Listed below are T cell receptor beta chains from one sample, sequenced in a study of identical twins' blood T cells. MiXCR, applied by TCRdb to the 5' RACE reads, yields one record per CDR3 protein. The table has roughly 340,000 distinct CDR3 sequences, roughly 27% seen once; the top ten hold 6% to 7%. Sequencing was done on a sample of PBMCs. The receptors originated from a woman aged 18-49 years in good health. CDR3s include the opening cysteine and the closing phenylalanine or tryptophan. The order of the fields is D gene, J gene, clone size, V gene, CDR3 DNA, CDR3 protein. The D gene is left open where the match is weak. Expanded clones get a size class; other rows say once, few or many, or leave the size out.

d_gene: -; j_gene: TRBJ1-5; abundance: few; v_gene: TRBV3-1; CDR3nt: TGTGCCAGCAGCCAAGGACATTCCTCTCAGCCCCAGCATTTT; CDR3aa: CASSQGHSSQPQHF
d_gene: TRBD1; j_gene: TRBJ2-7; abundance: -; v_gene: TRBV28; CDR3nt: TGTGCCAGCAGGGGACAGTTGAGCTCCTACGAGCAGTACTTC; CDR3aa: CASRGQLSSYEQYF
d_gene: -; j_gene: TRBJ1-1; abundance: -; v_gene: TRBV12-3/TRBV12-4; CDR3nt: TGTGCCAGCAGTTTAGTTCAGGGGAAGGTCACTGAAGCTTTCTTT; CDR3aa: CASSLVQGKVTEAFF
d_gene: -; j_gene: TRBJ2-7; abundance: -; v_gene: TRBV6-2/TRBV6-3; CDR3nt: TGTGCCAGCAGTTACGCGTCAGGACGATCCTCCTACGAGCAGTACTTC; CDR3aa: CASSYASGRSSYEQYF
d_gene: -; j_gene: TRBJ2-3; abundance: few; v_gene: TRBV9; CDR3nt: TGTGCCAGCGGAAATACGCAGTATTTT; CDR3aa: CASGNTQYF
d_gene: TRBD2; j_gene: TRBJ2-7; abundance: -; v_gene: TRBV4-3; CDR3nt: TGCGCCAGCACCCTTGGACTAGCGGGAGACTTCTACGAGCAGTACTTC; CDR3aa: CASTLGLAGDFYEQYF
d_gene: TRBD1; j_gene: TRBJ1-3; abundance: once; v_gene: TRBV5-1; CDR3nt: TGCGCCAGCAGCTCAGGACAGGGGGCATACACCATATATTTT; CDR3aa: CASSSGQGAYTIYF
d_gene: -; j_gene: TRBJ1-4; abundance: -; v_gene: TRBV14; CDR3nt: TGTGCCAGCAGCCAAGCGAGGAGGGGGGCGACTAATGAAAAACTGTTTTTT; CDR3aa: CASSQARRGATNEKLFF
d_gene: -; j_gene: TRBJ2-5; abundance: once; v_gene: TRBV27; CDR3nt: TGTGCCAGCAGTTTATCGATGGCGGTAGTAGGAGAGACCCAGTACTTC; CDR3aa: CASSLSMAVVGETQYF
d_gene: -; j_gene: TRBJ1-1; abundance: -; v_gene: TRBV18; CDR3nt: TGTGCCAGCTCACCCGGGGGTGTGAGGACTGAAGCTTTCTTT; CDR3aa: CASSPGGVRTEAFF
d_gene: -; j_gene: TRBJ1-4; abundance: -; v_gene: TRBV29-1; CDR3nt: TGCAGCGTAAAAACAGGGACCACAACTAATGAAAAACTGTTTTTT; CDR3aa: CSVKTGTTTNEKLFF
d_gene: TRBD2; j_gene: TRBJ2-1; abundance: few; v_gene: TRBV5-1; CDR3nt: TGCGCCAGCAGCTTGGTGGCGGGAGGTAACAATGAGCAGTTCTTC; CDR3aa: CASSLVAGGNNEQFF
d_gene: -; j_gene: TRBJ1-2; abundance: -; v_gene: TRBV6-5; CDR3nt: TGTGCCGGCAGTCCACTCAGGGTTTGGGCAGAAAACTATGGCTACACCTTC; CDR3aa: CAGSPLRVWAENYGYTF
d_gene: -; j_gene: TRBJ1-4; abundance: -; v_gene: TRBV2; CDR3nt: TGTGCCAGCAATCGGGTGACTAATGAAAAACTGTTTTTT; CDR3aa: CASNRVTNEKLFF
d_gene: -; j_gene: TRBJ2-1; abundance: few; v_gene: TRBV10-3; CDR3nt: TGTGCCATCAGTGAGTACGGAGAGCAGTTCTTC; CDR3aa: CAISEYGEQFF
d_gene: -; j_gene: TRBJ1-2; abundance: -; v_gene: TRBV27; CDR3nt: TGTGCCAGCAGCAAGACCGGGGGCACGGGCTACACCTTC; CDR3aa: CASSKTGGTGYTF
d_gene: TRBD2; j_gene: TRBJ2-3; abundance: -; v_gene: TRBV9; CDR3nt: TGTGCCAGCAGCGTAGGCCTAGCGGCAGATACGCAGTATTTT; CDR3aa: CASSVGLAADTQYF
d_gene: -; j_gene: TRBJ2-7; abundance: -; v_gene: TRBV5-1; CDR3nt: TGCTCCAGCAGCTTTACACGGAATACCTACGAGCAGTACTTC; CDR3aa: CSSSFTRNTYEQYF
d_gene: -; j_gene: TRBJ1-1; abundance: few; v_gene: TRBV5-1; CDR3nt: TGCGCCAGCAGCTGGGACTCTCAGAACACTGAAGCTTTCTTT; CDR3aa: CASSWDSQNTEAFF
d_gene: -; j_gene: TRBJ2-1; abundance: -; v_gene: TRBV19; CDR3nt: TGTGCCAGTAGTATGGTCTCTGACTACAATGAGCAGTTCTTC; CDR3aa: CASSMVSDYNEQFF
d_gene: TRBD1; j_gene: TRBJ1-5; abundance: few; v_gene: TRBV12-3/TRBV12-4; CDR3nt: TGTGCCAGCAGAGGGGACAGACAGCCCCAGCATTTT; CDR3aa: CASRGDRQPQHF
d_gene: -; j_gene: TRBJ1-4; abundance: many; v_gene: TRBV2; CDR3nt: TGTGCCAGCAGTTATAGGACAGTTGGGGTGAGCGGTGAAAAACTGTTTTTT; CDR3aa: CASSYRTVGVSGEKLFF
d_gene: -; j_gene: TRBJ1-2; abundance: many; v_gene: TRBV7-9; CDR3nt: TGTGCCAGCAGCCCGCGCGGCTACACCTTC; CDR3aa: CASSPRGYTF
d_gene: -; j_gene: TRBJ2-7; abundance: -; v_gene: TRBV7-2; CDR3nt: TGTGCCAGCAGCTTATTTTCCAGGGGCTACGAGCAGTACTTC; CDR3aa: CASSLFSRGYEQYF
d_gene: -; j_gene: TRBJ1-2; abundance: few; v_gene: TRBV20-1; CDR3nt: TGCAGTGCTAGAGCTCACTCCGGGGACGATGGCTACACCTTC; CDR3aa: CSARAHSGDDGYTF
d_gene: TRBD1; j_gene: TRBJ1-2; abundance: many; v_gene: TRBV12-3/TRBV12-4; CDR3nt: TGTGCCAGCATACGGACAGGGAGCTATGGCTACACCTTC; CDR3aa: CASIRTGSYGYTF
d_gene: -; j_gene: TRBJ2-2; abundance: few; v_gene: TRBV11-1; CDR3nt: TGTGCCAGCACCGGGGTTCGGGGCACCGGGGAGCTGTTTTTT; CDR3aa: CASTGVRGTGELFF
d_gene: -; j_gene: TRBJ1-1; abundance: -; v_gene: TRBV27; CDR3nt: TGTGCCAGCACCTCCCCCAAAGGGGGTCTCACTGAAGCTTTCTTT; CDR3aa: CASTSPKGGLTEAFF